This T cell receptor (beta chain) was captured in a study of OX40 agonist ivuxolimab in advanced cancers. Blood specimens came from baseline, cycle 4 day 1, and cycle 7 day 1. Study-wide results and limits: Determination of antigen specificity was not performed for the expanded peripheral T cells.

Some clones are missing from TCRdb's copy, which holds only in-frame ones; the method was immunoSEQ multiplex PCR. The sample has 95,000 or so clones; around 82% are singletons. Comments on this clone: As yet, its antigen is unknown.

Between the trimmed V and J ends, which lost 1 base and 5 bases, there was a span of 11 bases. The CDR3 extends over 14 amino acids. The germline CDR1 and CDR2 sequences are MGHDK and SYGVNS. The receptor comes from an adult with an advanced solid tumor such as melanoma, head and neck, liver or kidney cancer. The chain joins TRBV25-1 to TRBJ1-1; D might be TRBD1 (5 bases). This sample comprised CD4+ or CD8+ T cells sorted from blood, obtained in a trial of the OX40 agonist ivuxolimab. The CDR3 DNA reads as TGTGCCAGCAGTGAATGGGACGGAAGGACTGAAGCTTTCTTT. This gives the protein CASSEWDGRTEAFF. Supplemented by reference TRBV25-1 and TRBJ1-1, the full variable domain reads EADIYQTPRYLVIGTGKKITLECSQTMGHDKMYWYQQDPGMELHLIHYSYGVNSTEKGDLSSESTVSRIRTEHFPLTLESARPSHTSQYLCASSEWDGRTEAFFGQGTRLTVV.